Each of the 22 T cell receptor beta chains below was sequenced from the same sample in a study of blood T cell repertoires in COVID-19. Generated by immunoSEQ multiplex PCR, the TCRdb table keeps only in-frame clones and is missing some. This table has about 86,000 clones, approximately 88% appearing once. Material for sequencing was peripheral blood. These receptors came from a woman of 80 years or more with active or convalescent COVID-19.

In its sample, this clone was seen once. The V gene is TRBV29-1, the J gene TRBJ1-1; maybe TRBD1 (5 bases). V dropped 6 bases and J dropped 6 bases, with 11 bases sitting between them. Per germline, CDR1 SQVTM and CDR2 ANQGSEA. This CDR3 has 11 residues. The CDR3 protein is CSVAQVSEAFF. In nucleotides, the CDR3 is TGCAGCGTCGCACAGGTTTCTGAAGCTTTCTTT.

This rearrangement joins TRBV30 to TRBJ2-1, with 11 bases lining up with TRBD2. V shed 2 bases and J 1 base; nucleotides not matched to a gene: 10. Germline loops: CDR1 GTSNPN, CDR2 SVGIG (reference sequence). The CDR3 has 18 residues. CDR3: CAWSKAIAGGPSYNEQFF. CDR3 coding DNA: TGTGCCTGGAGTAAGGCAATAGCGGGAGGGCCATCCTACAATGAGCAGTTCTTC.

This chain uses TRBV19 with TRBJ2-4, with TRBD1 matching 10 bases. CDR1 and CDR2 from the germline V gene are LNHDA and SQIVND (reference sequence). The CDR3 covers 14 residues. V gave up 6 bases and J gave up 11 bases; unmatched junction bases: 10. In nucleotides, the CDR3 is TGTGCCAGTAGGAAGACAGGGGGCGCCCTGGTTCAGTACTTC. As protein: CASRKTGGALVQYF.

The CDR3 sequence is CASSLSGQGRFGYTF. The CDR3 DNA reads as TGTGCCAGCAGTTTATCGGGACAGGGGAGGTTCGGCTACACCTTC. The chain uses TRBV28 and TRBJ1-2; 10 nucleotides match TRBD1. Germline assignment: CDR1 MDHEN and CDR2 SYDVKM. This CDR3 contains 15 residues. V dropped 1 base and J dropped 8; count of bases not matched to a gene: 7.

The chain has TRBV6-5 and TRBJ2-3; weak D call: TRBD1 (6 bases). CDR3 size: 13 residues. The V end lost 7 bases, the J end lost 4 bases, and 12 bases lay between the germline ends. CDR1 and CDR2 (germline): MNHEY, SVGAGI. CDR3 sequence: CASTSAGADTQYF. CDR3 DNA sequence: TGTGCCAGCACTTCGGCAGGGGCAGATACGCAGTATTTT.

The V gene is TRBV19, the J gene TRBJ2-2; 7 bases match TRBD1. The CDR3 runs to 14 residues. Germline V gene sequence: CDR1 LNHDA, CDR2 SQIVND (reference sequence). V lost 4 bases to trimming and J lost 7 bases; unmatched junction nucleotides: 6. CDR3 sequence: CASSKDRAGGELFF. The CDR3 DNA reads TGTGCCAGTAGTAAAGACAGGGCTGGCGGGGAGCTGTTTTTT.

This chain uses TRBV3-1 (or the pseudogene TRBV3-2) with TRBJ1-4; tentatively, D is TRBD1 (5 bases). Germline CDR1 and CDR2: LGHDT and YNNKEL (reference sequence). The CDR3 has 17 amino acids. V was pared by 0 bases and J by 6 bases, with 17 bases between. CDR3 bases: TGTGCCAGCAGCCAAGAGTTGGGAGGGGTTGGCTATGAAAAACTGTTTTTT. This gives the protein CASSQELGGVGYEKLFF.

The chain carries TRBV7-2 and TRBJ2-3; TRBD1 aligns across 9 bases. V shed 4 bases and J 2 bases; nucleotides not matched to a gene: 13. The length of the CDR3 is 18 residues. The germline gives CDR1 SGHTA, CDR2 FQGNSA. For the CDR3, the DNA is TGTGCCAGCAGCTCATACGACGACAGGGGGATACCCACAGATACGCAGTATTTT. It specifies CASSSYDDRGIPTDTQYF.

The genes are TRBV5-1 and TRBJ2-3; tentatively, D is TRBD1 (5 bases). The CDR3 covers 15 residues. Trimming shortened V by 5 bases and J by 0 bases, and 13 bases separated the two germline ends. In germline, CDR1 is SGHRS, CDR2 YFSETQ. The CDR3 region has the DNA TGCGCCAGCAGTAACGACAGAGTTAGCACAGATACGCAGTATTTT. Amino acids: CASSNDRVSTDTQYF.

The rearrangement joins TRBV29-1 to TRBJ2-7; 10 bases fit TRBD1. V lost 7 bases, J lost 2 bases, and 8 bases stayed unmatched. This CDR3 has 14 amino acids. CDR1 SQVTM and CDR2 ANQGSEA come from the germline V gene. Here the CDR3 DNA reads TGCAGCGCTCGAGCGGGACAGGGGACCTACGAGCAGTACTTC. Amino acids: CSARAGQGTYEQYF.

J is TRBJ1-6 and V is TRBV27; 7 bases align to TRBD1. The V gene end was trimmed by 5 bases and the J gene end by 9 bases; junction bases not matched to a gene: 13. The CDR3 is 16 amino acids. Germline V gene lookup returns CDR1 MNHEY and CDR2 SMNVEV (reference sequence). The CDR3: CASSPRQGSGPSPLHF. As DNA, the CDR3 is TGTGCCAGCAGTCCACGACAGGGATCGGGGCCTTCACCCCTCCACTTT.

The rearrangement uses TRBV5-4 and TRBJ2-3; TRBD1 aligns across 7 bases. The CDR3 totals 16 residues. J lost 1 base, V lost 4 bases, and 9 bases had no gene match. Germline lookup yields CDR1 SGHNT and CDR2 YYREEE (reference sequence). The CDR3 here is CASSPGRGKGTDTQYF. The CDR3 DNA sequence: TGTGCCAGCAGCCCGGGCAGGGGGAAAGGCACAGATACGCAGTATTTT.

The CDR3 protein is CASSDPGQRTDTQYF. CDR3 nucleotides: TGTGCCAGCAGTGACCCGGGACAGCGCACAGATACGCAGTATTTT. The chain joins TRBV6-2 or TRBV6-3 to TRBJ2-3; TRBD1 matches at 7 bases. Germline lookup yields CDR1 MNHEY and CDR2 SVGEGT. The CDR3 sequence is 15 residues long. J lost 1 base, V lost 5 bases, and 6 bases had no gene match.

The chain joins TRBV5-1 to TRBJ1-4; D perhaps matches TRBD1 (5 bases). The germline V gene has CDR1 SGHRS and CDR2 YFSETQ. The CDR3 is 14 residues long. V was pared by 2 bases and J by 5 bases, with 10 bases between. For the CDR3, the DNA is TGCGCCAGCAGCTTCGGGACTCGAAATGAAAAACTGTTTTTT. Protein: CASSFGTRNEKLFF.

The J gene is TRBJ2-1, the V gene TRBV2; 7 bases map to TRBD1. Germline values: CDR1 SNHLY, CDR2 FYNNEI. This CDR3 region has 14 residues. Germline trimming cut 4 bases from V and 6 bases from J; bases unmatched to any gene: 6. The CDR3 region has the DNA TGTGCCAGCAGTGGGGCAGGGGGAAGCAATGAGCAGTTCTTC. This gives the protein CASSGAGGSNEQFF.

To note about this clone: One end of the junction fails to match germline, which may point to a read error. The rearrangement joins TRBV25-1 to TRBJ1-2; 12 nucleotides match TRBD1. The CDR3 has 17 residues. Germline V gene sequence: CDR1 MGHDK, CDR2 SYGVNS. The CDR3 loop is CAGSESGTGGSLSGYTF. The CDR3 nucleotides are TGTGCCGGCAGTGAATCCGGGACAGGGGGCTCTCTCTCTGGCTACACCTTC.

The chain links TRBV5-4 to TRBJ1-2; D gene unclear. Trimming took off 0 bases at V and 4 bases at J, with 13 bases between the two ends. Germline lookup yields CDR1 SGHNT and CDR2 YYREEE (reference sequence). The CDR3 consists of 15 residues. CDR3 sequence: CASSLAGRIRYGYTF. The CDR3 DNA reads TGTGCCAGCAGCTTGGCGGGGAGGATTCGCTATGGCTACACCTTC.

J is TRBJ2-1 and V is TRBV7-9, with 11 bases aligning to TRBD2. J lost 6 bases, V lost 3 bases, and 4 bases had no gene match. Germline V gene lookup returns CDR1 SEHNR and CDR2 FQNEAQ (reference sequence). The CDR3 length is 15 residues. The CDR3 sequence: CASSFLAGGVNEQFF. The CDR3 DNA reads as TGTGCCAGCAGCTTCCTAGCGGGAGGTGTCAATGAGCAGTTCTTC.

This chain links TRBV6-5 with TRBJ1-1, with 7 nucleotides matching TRBD1. The trim removed 5 bases at V and 1 base at J, leaving 4 bases unmatched. The germline CDR1 and CDR2 sequences are MNHEY and SVGAGI. CDR3 length: 14 amino acids. CDR3 nucleotides: TGTGCCAGCAGTCTGGACAGGAAGAACACTGAAGCTTTCTTT. This gives the protein CASSLDRKNTEAFF.

The V and J genes are TRBV15 and TRBJ1-2; D unresolved. Trimming took 4 bases from V and 2 from J, leaving 11 bases between them. The CDR3 has 14 residues. Germline CDR1 is LNHNV and CDR2 is YYDKDF (reference sequence). The CDR3 coding sequence is TGTGCCACCAGCAAAAACGGTAAAAACTATGGCTACACCTTC. The encoded protein is CATSKNGKNYGYTF.

The V gene is TRBV9, the J gene TRBJ1-1; tentative D call: TRBD1 (6 bases). This CDR3 spans 14 amino acids. Germline CDR1 reads SGDLS; CDR2 reads YYNGEE. Trimming cost V 0 bases and J 7 bases, with 13 bases left between them. In DNA, the CDR3 is TGTGCCAGCAGCGTAGATTGGGGGGGCCTTGAAGCTTTCTTT. Amino acid sequence: CASSVDWGGLEAFF.

The chain joins TRBV5-6 to TRBJ2-1; D not resolved. Germline CDR1 is SGHDT and CDR2 is YYEEEE. V lost 0 bases, J lost 1 base, and 8 bases lay in between. This CDR3 is 15 amino acids long. This CDR3 is CASSLVRVSYNEQFF. The CDR3 nucleotides read TGTGCCAGCAGCTTGGTTCGGGTATCCTACAATGAGCAGTTCTTC.